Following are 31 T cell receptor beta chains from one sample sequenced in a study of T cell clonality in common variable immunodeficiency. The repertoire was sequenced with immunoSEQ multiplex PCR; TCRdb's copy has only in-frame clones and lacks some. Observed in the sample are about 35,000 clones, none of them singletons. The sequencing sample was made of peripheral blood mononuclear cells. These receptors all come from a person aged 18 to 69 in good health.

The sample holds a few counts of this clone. The CDR3 sequence: CASSQPGTSGTYEQYF. CDR3 bases read: TGTGCCAGCAGCCAACCCGGGACTAGCGGAACCTACGAG. The rearrangement links TRBV4-2 to TRBJ2-7; 11 bases agree with TRBD2. The DNA ends 3 residues before the CDR3 does, and the rest of the CDR3 is filled in from the germline J gene. CDR1 and CDR2 (germline): LGHNA, YNFKEQ. The CDR3 sequence is 16 residues long. The ends lost 2 bases at V and 2 bases at J; junction bases unmatched: 5.

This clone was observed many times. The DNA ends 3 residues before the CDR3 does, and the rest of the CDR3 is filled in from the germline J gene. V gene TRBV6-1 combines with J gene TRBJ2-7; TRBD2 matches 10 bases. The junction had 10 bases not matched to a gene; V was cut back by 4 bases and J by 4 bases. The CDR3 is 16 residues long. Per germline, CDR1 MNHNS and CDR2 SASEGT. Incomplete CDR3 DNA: TGTGCCAGCAGTGCCATAGCGGGGGGCAGTACTTACGAG. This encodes CASSAIAGGSTYE. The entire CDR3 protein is CASSAIAGGSTYEQYF.

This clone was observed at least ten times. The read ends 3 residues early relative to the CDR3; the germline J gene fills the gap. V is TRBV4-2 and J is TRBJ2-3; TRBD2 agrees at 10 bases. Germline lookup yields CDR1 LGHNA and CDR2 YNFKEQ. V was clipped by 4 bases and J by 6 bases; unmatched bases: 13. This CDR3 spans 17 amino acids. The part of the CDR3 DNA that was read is TGTGCCAGCAGCCGCGAGGGAGCGGGAGGGCCATACGATACG. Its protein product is CASSREGAGGPYDT. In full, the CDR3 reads CASSREGAGGPYDTQYF.

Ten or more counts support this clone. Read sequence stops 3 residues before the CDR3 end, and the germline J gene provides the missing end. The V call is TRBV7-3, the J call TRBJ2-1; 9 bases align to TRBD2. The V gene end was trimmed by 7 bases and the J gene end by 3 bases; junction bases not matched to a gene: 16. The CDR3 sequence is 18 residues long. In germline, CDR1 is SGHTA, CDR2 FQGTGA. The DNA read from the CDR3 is TGTGCCAGCACCTTGGCTGGTGGGCTAGCGGGAATCTACAATGAG. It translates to CASTLAGGLAGIYNE. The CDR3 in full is CASTLAGGLAGIYNEQFF.

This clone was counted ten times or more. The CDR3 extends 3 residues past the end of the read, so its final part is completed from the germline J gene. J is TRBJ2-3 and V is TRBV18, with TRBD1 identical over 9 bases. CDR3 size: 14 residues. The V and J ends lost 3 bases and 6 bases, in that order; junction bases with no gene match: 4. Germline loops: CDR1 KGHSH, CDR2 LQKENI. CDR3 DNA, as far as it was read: TGTGCCAGCTCACCCAGACAGGGGGGGGATACG. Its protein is CASSPRQGGDT. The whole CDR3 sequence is CASSPRQGGDTQYF.

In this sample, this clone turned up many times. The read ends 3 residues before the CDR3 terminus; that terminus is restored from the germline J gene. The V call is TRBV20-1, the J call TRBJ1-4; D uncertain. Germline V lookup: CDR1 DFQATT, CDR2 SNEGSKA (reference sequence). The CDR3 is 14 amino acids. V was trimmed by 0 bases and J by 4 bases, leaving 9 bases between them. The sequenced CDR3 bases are TGCAGTGCTAGAGAACCGACGGGTAATGAAAAA. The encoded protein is CSAREPTGNEK. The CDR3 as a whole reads CSAREPTGNEKLFF.

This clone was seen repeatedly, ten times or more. Partial CDR3 DNA: TGTGCCAGCAGCTTCCGGGACAGTAGTTACGAG. It encodes CASSFRDSSYE. The full CDR3 reads CASSFRDSSYEQYF. The chain recombines TRBV7-9 with TRBJ2-7; 7 bases are a match to TRBD1. From the germline J gene comes the end of the CDR3, since the read stops 3 residues before it. The CDR3 is 14 amino acids. The ends lost 3 bases at V and 4 bases at J; junction bases unmatched: 6. Per the germline V gene, CDR1 is SEHNR and CDR2 is FQNEAQ (reference sequence).

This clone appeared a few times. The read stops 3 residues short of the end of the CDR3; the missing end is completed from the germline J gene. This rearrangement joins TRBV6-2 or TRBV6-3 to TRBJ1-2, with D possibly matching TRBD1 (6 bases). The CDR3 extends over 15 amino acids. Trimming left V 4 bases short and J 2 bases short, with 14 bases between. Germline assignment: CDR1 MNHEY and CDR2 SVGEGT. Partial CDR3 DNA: TGTGCCAGCAGTTTCCCCTCAGGGGTCAACTATGGC. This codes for CASSFPSGVNYG. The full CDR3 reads CASSFPSGVNYGYTF.

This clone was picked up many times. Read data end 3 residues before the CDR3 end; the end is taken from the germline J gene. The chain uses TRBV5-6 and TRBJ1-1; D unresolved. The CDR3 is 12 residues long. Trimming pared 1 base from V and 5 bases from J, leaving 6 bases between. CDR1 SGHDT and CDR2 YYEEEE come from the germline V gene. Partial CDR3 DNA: TGTGCCAGCAGCTTGTACGGGACTGAA. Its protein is CASSLYGTE. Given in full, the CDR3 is CASSLYGTEAFF.

CDR3 protein: CASSEMRTSGYGYTF. Incomplete CDR3 DNA: TGTGCCAGCAGTGAAATGCGTACGTCTGGCTATGGC. The V gene is TRBV2, the J gene TRBJ1-2; D not resolved. Coverage ceases 3 residues before the CDR3 finishes, and the germline J gene fills in the end. The V end lost 2 bases, the J end lost 4 bases, and 14 bases lay between the germline ends. CDR3 length: 15 residues. Germline values: CDR1 SNHLY, CDR2 FYNNEI.

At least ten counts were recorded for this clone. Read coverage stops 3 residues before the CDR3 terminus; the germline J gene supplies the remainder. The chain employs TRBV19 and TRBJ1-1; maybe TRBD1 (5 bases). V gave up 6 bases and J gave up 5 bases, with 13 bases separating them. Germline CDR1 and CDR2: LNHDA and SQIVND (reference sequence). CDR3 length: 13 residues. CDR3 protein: CASSAEKGTEAFF. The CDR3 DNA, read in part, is TGTGCCAGTAGCGCGGAGAAGGGGACTGAA. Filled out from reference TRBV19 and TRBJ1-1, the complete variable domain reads DGGITQSPKYLFRKEGQNVTLSCEQNLNHDAMYWYRQDPGQGLRLIYYSQIVNDFQKGDIAEGYSVSREKKESFPLTVTSAQKNPTAFYLCASSAEKGTEAFFGQGTRLTVV.

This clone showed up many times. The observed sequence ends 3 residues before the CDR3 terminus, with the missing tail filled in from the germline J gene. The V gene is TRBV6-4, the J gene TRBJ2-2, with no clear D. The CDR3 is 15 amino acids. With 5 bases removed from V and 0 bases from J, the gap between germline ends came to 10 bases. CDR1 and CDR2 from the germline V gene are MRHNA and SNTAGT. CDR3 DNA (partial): TGTGCCAGCAGTCCCTCCCAGTCGAACACCGGGGAG. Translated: CASSPSQSNTGE. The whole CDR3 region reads CASSPSQSNTGELFF.

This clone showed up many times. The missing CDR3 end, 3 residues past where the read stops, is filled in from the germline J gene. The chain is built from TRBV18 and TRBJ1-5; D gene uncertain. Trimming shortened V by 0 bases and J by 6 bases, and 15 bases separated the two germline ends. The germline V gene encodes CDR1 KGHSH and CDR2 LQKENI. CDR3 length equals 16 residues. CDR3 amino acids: CASSPPGVTRGQPQHF. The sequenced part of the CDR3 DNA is TGTGCCAGCTCACCACCGGGCGTTACGAGAGGTCAGCCC.

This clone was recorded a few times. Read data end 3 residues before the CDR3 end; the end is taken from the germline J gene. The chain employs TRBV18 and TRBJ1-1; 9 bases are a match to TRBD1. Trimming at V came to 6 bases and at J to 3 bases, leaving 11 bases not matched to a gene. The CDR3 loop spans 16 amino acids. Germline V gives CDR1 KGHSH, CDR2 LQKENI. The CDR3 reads CASSPAPRTGDTEAFF. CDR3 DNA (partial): TGTGCCAGCTCCCCAGCCCCAAGGACAGGGGACACTGAA.

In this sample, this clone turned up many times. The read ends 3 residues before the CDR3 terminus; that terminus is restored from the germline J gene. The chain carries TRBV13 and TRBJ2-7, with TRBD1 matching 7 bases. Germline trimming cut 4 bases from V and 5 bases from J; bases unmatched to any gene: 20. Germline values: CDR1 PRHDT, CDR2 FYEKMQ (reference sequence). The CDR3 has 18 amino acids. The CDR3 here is CASSSTKVLRGGTHEQYF. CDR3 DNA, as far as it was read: TGTGCCAGCAGCTCTACGAAGGTTCTTAGAGGGGGCACGCACGAG.

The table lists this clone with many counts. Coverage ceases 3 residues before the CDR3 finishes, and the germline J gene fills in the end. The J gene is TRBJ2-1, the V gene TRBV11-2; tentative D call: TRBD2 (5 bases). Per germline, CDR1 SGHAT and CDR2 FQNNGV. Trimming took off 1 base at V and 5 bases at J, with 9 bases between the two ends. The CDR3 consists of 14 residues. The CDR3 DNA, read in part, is TGTGCCAGCAGCTTAGCGGGGAATCACAATGAG. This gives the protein CASSLAGNHNE. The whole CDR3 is CASSLAGNHNEQFF.

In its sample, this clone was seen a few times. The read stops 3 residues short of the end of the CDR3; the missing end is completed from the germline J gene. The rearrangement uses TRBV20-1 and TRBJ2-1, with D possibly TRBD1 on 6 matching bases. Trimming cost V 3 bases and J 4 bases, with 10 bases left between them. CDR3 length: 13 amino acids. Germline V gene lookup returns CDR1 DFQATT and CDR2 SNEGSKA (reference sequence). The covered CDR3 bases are TGCAGTGCTAGTCCCCAGGGGTACAATGAG. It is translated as CSASPQGYNE. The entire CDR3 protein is CSASPQGYNEQFF.

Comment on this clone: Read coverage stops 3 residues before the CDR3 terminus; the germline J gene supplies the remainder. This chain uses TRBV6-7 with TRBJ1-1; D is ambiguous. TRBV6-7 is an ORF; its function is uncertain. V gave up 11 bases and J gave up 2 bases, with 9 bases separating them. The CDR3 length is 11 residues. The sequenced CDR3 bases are TGTGCCTCTTATACTAACACTGAA. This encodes CASYTNTE. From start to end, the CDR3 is CASYTNTEAFF.

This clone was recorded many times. The CDR3 protein is CASSPSGLFNTDTQYF. CDR3 DNA, as far as it was read: TGTGCCAGCAGCCCGAGTGGGCTCTTTAACACAGATACG. The chain links TRBV4-2 to TRBJ2-3; D unresolved. The sequence runs out 3 residues before the end of the CDR3; the remainder is reconstructed from the germline J gene. Germline assignment: CDR1 LGHNA and CDR2 YNFKEQ. The ends were cut back, 4 bases at V and 2 bases at J, with 16 bases in the middle. The CDR3 is 16 residues long.

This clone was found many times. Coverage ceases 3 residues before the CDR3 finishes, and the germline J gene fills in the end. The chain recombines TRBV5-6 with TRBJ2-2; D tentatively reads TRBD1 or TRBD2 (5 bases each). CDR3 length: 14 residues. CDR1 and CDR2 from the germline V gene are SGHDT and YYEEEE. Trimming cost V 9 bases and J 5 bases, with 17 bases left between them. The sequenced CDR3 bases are TGTGCCACCAAGGGGAGAGGACGGACCGGGGAG. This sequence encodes CATKGRGRTGE. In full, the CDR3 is CATKGRGRTGELFF.

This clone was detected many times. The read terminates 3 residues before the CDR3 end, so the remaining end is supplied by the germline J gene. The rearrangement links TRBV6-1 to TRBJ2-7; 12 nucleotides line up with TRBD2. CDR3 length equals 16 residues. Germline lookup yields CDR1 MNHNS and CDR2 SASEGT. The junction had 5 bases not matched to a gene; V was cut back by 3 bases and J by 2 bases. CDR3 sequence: CASSERTSGTAYEQYF. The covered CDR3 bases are TGTGCCAGCAGTGAGAGGACTAGCGGGACCGCCTACGAG.

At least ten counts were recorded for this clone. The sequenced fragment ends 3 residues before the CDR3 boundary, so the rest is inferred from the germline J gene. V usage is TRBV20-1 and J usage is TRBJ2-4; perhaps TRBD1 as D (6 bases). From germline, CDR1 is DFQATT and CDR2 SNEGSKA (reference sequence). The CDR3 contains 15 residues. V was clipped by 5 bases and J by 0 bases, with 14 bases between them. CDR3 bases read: TGCAGTGCTCCTCGGACAGAGCTAGCCAAAAACATT. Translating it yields CSAPRTELAKNI. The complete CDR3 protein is CSAPRTELAKNIQYF.

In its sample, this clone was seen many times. CDR3 bases read: TGTGCCAGCAGTGGGGGGGAAGTTTTATTAAATCAGCCC. Translating it yields CASSGGEVLLNQP. The complete CDR3 protein is CASSGGEVLLNQPQHF. The V call is TRBV2, the J call TRBJ1-5; maybe TRBD1 (5 bases). The CDR3 end falls 3 residues outside the read, so it is completed with the germline J gene. Trimming stripped 4 bases from V and 4 bases from J, with 17 bases between. Germline values: CDR1 SNHLY, CDR2 FYNNEI. This CDR3 region has 16 residues.

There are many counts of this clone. The CDR3 here is CASSLAGQGPNEQFF. Partial CDR3 DNA: TGCGCCAGCAGCTTGGCGGGACAGGGTCCCAATGAG. The J gene is TRBJ2-1, the V gene TRBV5-1; the match to TRBD1 covers 9 bases. The CDR3 is cut off 3 residues early in the read; its end comes from the germline J gene. Germline assignment: CDR1 SGHRS and CDR2 YFSETQ. The CDR3 loop spans 15 amino acids. Losses at the gene ends were 0 bases for V and 6 bases for J; bases not matched to a gene: 4.

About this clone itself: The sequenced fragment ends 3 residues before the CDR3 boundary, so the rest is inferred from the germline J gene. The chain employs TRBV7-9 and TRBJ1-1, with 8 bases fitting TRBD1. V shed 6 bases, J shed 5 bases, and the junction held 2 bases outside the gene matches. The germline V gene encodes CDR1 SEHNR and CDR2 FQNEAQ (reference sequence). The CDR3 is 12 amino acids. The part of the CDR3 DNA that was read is TGTGCCAGCAGTCGACAGGGGACTGAA. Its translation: CASSRQGTE. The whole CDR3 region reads CASSRQGTEAFF.

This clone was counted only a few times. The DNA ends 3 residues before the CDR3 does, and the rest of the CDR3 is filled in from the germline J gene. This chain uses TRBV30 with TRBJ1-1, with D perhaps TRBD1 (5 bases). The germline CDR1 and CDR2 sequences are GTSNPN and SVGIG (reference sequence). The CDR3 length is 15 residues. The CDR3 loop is CAWSFGTSSPYGAFF. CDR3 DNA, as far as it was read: TGTGCCTGGAGCTTCGGGACTTCCTCTCCCTATGGC.

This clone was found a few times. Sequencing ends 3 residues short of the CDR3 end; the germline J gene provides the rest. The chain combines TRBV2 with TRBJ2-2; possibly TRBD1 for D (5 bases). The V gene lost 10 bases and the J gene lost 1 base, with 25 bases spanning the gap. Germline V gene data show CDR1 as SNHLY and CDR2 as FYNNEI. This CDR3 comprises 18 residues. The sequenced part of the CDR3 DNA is TGTGCCACCAGGACCCGACGGACAACGACAAAGAACACCGGGGAG. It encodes CATRTRRTTTKNTGE. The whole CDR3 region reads CATRTRRTTTKNTGELFF.

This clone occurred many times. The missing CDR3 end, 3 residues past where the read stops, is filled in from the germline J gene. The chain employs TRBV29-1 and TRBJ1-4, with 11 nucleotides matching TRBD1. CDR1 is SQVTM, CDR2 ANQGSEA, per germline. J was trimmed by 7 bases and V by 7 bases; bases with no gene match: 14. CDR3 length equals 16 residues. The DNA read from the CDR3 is TGCAGCGCAGCTGGACAGGGGGCCGGCCTGGCTGAAAAA. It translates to CSAAGQGAGLAEK. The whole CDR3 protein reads CSAAGQGAGLAEKLFF.

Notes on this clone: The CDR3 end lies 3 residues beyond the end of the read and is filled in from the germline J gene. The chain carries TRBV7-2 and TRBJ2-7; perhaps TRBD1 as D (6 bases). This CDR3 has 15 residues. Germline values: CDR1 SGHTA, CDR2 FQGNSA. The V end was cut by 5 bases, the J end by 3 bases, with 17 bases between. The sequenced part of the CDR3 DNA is TGTGCCAGCAGCCCCATAGGGGGAGTAGGCTACGAG. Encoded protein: CASSPIGGVGYE. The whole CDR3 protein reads CASSPIGGVGYEQYF.

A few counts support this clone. The CDR3 is CASSRTSGYDYTF. The CDR3 DNA, read in part, is TGTGCCAGCTCACGGACTAGCGGCTACGAC. The rearrangement uses TRBV18 and TRBJ1-2; D gene ambiguous. With the read ending 3 residues before the CDR3 end, the germline J gene is used to fill in that end. CDR3 size: 13 residues. Germline CDR1 KGHSH, CDR2 LQKENI.

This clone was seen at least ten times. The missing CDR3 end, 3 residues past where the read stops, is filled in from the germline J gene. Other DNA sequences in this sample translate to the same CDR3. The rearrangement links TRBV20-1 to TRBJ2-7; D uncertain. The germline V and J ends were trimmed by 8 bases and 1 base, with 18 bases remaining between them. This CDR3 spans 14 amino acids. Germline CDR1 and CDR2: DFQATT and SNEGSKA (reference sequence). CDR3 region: CSSNTLRLSYEQYF. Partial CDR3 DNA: TGCAGTTCCAATACCCTCAGGTTATCCTACGAG.